One and the same sample provided the 25 T cell receptor beta chains below, sequenced in a study of early T cells in non-severe SARS-CoV-2 infection. TCRdb analysed the 5' RACE reads with MiXCR anew, one entry per CDR3 protein. The sample includes 65,000 to 95,000 distinct CDR3 sequences, 15% to 20% of them seen just once. Sequenced input: whole blood. The source of these receptors is an adult who was a healthcare worker with PCR-confirmed SARS-CoV-2 infection or an uninfected control (not recorded which).

In this sample, this clonotype turned up a few times. The V and J genes are TRBV12-3 or TRBV12-4 and TRBJ2-3, with 10 positions matching TRBD2. With 10 bases clipped from V and 1 base from J, the junction kept 8 bases outside the gene matches. The CDR3 extends over 15 amino acids. CDR3 loop: CATGSGRGGTDTQYF. DNA for the CDR3: TGTGCCACCGGAAGCGGGAGGGGTGGCACAGATACGCAGTATTTT.

This clonotype was seen a handful of times. V and J are TRBV18 and TRBJ1-2; the D gene is possibly TRBD1 (6 bases). This CDR3 is 15 amino acids long. Trimming cost V 6 bases and J 2 bases, with 16 bases left between them. The germline V gene encodes CDR1 KGHSH and CDR2 LQKENI. CDR3: CASSPRQDPNYGYTF. The CDR3 nucleotides read TGTGCCAGCTCCCCAAGACAGGATCCCAACTATGGCTACACCTTC.

This clonotype came up a few times. This rearrangement joins TRBV7-2 to TRBJ2-7; perhaps TRBD2 as D (5 bases). Trimming left V 4 bases short and J 6 bases short, with 13 bases between. CDR3 size: 13 residues. Germline assignment: CDR1 SGHTA and CDR2 FQGNSA. DNA for the CDR3: TGTGCCAGCAGCTCTCTCCTAGGGAGCGAGCAGTACTTC. Its translation: CASSSLLGSEQYF.

At least ten counts were recorded for this clonotype. The rearrangement joins TRBV18 to TRBJ2-1, with D hard to call. The CDR3 consists of 14 residues. From germline, CDR1 is KGHSH and CDR2 LQKENI. Trimming took 3 bases from V and 5 from J, leaving 11 bases between them. Here the CDR3 reads CASSPTRPNNEQFF. DNA of the CDR3: TGTGCCAGCTCACCTACAAGACCTAACAATGAGCAGTTCTTC.

This clonotype was counted a few times. The CDR3 DNA follows: TGCGCCAGCAGTGAGGCTTTCACAGATACGCAGTATTTT. It is translated as CASSEAFTDTQYF. V and J are TRBV10-2 and TRBJ2-3; D unclear. V lost 2 bases, J lost 2 bases, and 5 bases lay in between. Germline V CDR1 and CDR2: WSHSY, SAAADI. The CDR3 consists of 13 residues.

The rearrangement joins TRBV3-1 to TRBJ1-1; D might be TRBD1 (6 bases). CDR1 and CDR2 (germline): LGHDT, YNNKEL (reference sequence). This CDR3 is 15 amino acids long. V was pared by 1 base and J by 5 bases, with 14 bases between. The CDR3: CASSQGPGAWTEAFF. The CDR3 DNA is TGTGCCAGCAGCCAAGGTCCAGGGGCATGGACTGAAGCTTTCTTT. The variable domain in full, completed from reference TRBV3-1 and TRBJ1-1, reads DTAVSQTPKYLVTQMGNDKSIKCEQNLGHDTMYWYKQDSKKFLKIMFSYNNKELIINETVPNRFSPKSPDKAHLNLHINSLELGDSAVYFCASSQGPGAWTEAFFGQGTRLTVV.

This clonotype has just a few counts. The genes are TRBV3-1 and TRBJ2-1; D remains ambiguous. Trimming took 0 bases from V and 6 from J, leaving 12 bases between them. Germline-derived CDR1 and CDR2 are LGHDT and YNNKEL (reference sequence). The CDR3 loop spans 15 amino acids. The CDR3 nucleotides read TGTGCCAGCAGCCAAGAGCTTAGTGAGCTCAATGAGCAGTTCTTC. This translates into CASSQELSELNEQFF.

This chain joins TRBV28 and TRBJ1-2; D may be TRBD1 (6 bases). The CDR3 extends over 13 amino acids. Germline-derived CDR1 and CDR2 are MDHEN and SYDVKM. The V gene lost 7 bases and the J gene lost 4 bases, with 13 bases spanning the gap. This CDR3 reads CASTWGGGYGYTF. Written as DNA, the CDR3 is TGTGCCAGCACCTGGGGGGGCGGCTATGGCTACACCTTC.

The rearrangement links TRBV5-1 to TRBJ1-6; maybe TRBD1 (5 bases). There are 17 residues in the CDR3. V was shortened by 0 bases and J by 10 bases, with 20 bases between the two germline ends. The germline CDR1 and CDR2 sequences are SGHRS and YFSETQ. Here the CDR3 reads CASSLDPFAGEGSPLHF. The DNA of the CDR3 is TGCGCCAGCAGCTTGGACCCTTTCGCGGGGGAGGGATCACCCCTCCACTTT.

This chain uses TRBV14 with TRBJ2-3, with D unclear. Germline-derived CDR1 and CDR2 are SGHDN and FVKESK. The CDR3 extends over 15 amino acids. The V end was cut by 6 bases, the J end by 6 bases, with 19 bases between. This chain's CDR3 is CASSPLRYPEDTQYF. For the CDR3, the DNA is TGTGCCAGCAGTCCCCTGAGGTACCCCGAGGATACGCAGTATTTT.

This clonotype was recorded a few times. This chain links TRBV7-9 with TRBJ1-1; no clear D. V was shortened by 4 bases and J by 4 bases, with 13 bases between the two germline ends. The germline gives CDR1 SEHNR, CDR2 FQNEAQ (reference sequence). CDR3 length: 14 amino acids. CDR3 nucleotide sequence: TGTGCCAGCAGCTATAGCGGCGGCGGCACTGAAGCTTTCTTT. The encoded protein is CASSYSGGGTEAFF. Combining the CDR3 with reference TRBV7-9 and TRBJ1-1 gives the whole variable domain DTGVSQNPRHKITKRGQNVTFRCDPISEHNRLYWYRQTLGQGPEFLTYFQNEAQLEKSRLLSDRFSAERPKGSFSTLEIQRTEQGDSAMYLCASSYSGGGTEAFFGQGTRLTVV.

The chain joins TRBV24-1 to TRBJ2-5, with a possible D match to TRBD2 (6 bases). Germline V gene lookup returns CDR1 KGHDR and CDR2 SFDVKD. V was trimmed by 0 bases and J by 0 bases, leaving 10 bases between them. The CDR3 extends over 16 amino acids. The CDR3 loop reads CATSDLPRTNQETQYF. In DNA, the CDR3 is TGTGCCACCAGTGATTTGCCTAGGACTAACCAAGAGACCCAGTACTTC.

V is TRBV6-5 and J is TRBJ2-5; D remains unclear. There are 14 residues in the CDR3. V was pared by 2 bases and J by 0 bases, with 7 bases between. The V gene's germline CDR1 is MNHEY and CDR2 SVGAGI. The CDR3 sequence is CASSYVANQETQYF. CDR3 nucleotide sequence: TGTGCCAGCAGTTACGTTGCGAACCAAGAGACCCAGTACTTC.

The chain is built from TRBV12-3 or TRBV12-4 and TRBJ2-5; TRBD1 matches at 8 bases. The CDR3 contains 14 residues. J gave up 6 bases and V 4 bases, and 7 bases lay outside the gene matches. The CDR3 nucleotides are TGTGCCAGCAGTTCCTCGACAGGGGAGAAGACCCAGTACTTC. Its protein is CASSSSTGEKTQYF.

This clonotype has only a few counts. The CDR3 is CASSWGSSGSWTDTQYF. DNA for the CDR3: TGTGCCAGCAGCTGGGGATCTAGCGGGAGTTGGACAGATACGCAGTATTTT. The chain joins TRBV11-3 to TRBJ2-3, with 10 bases lining up with TRBD2. V gave up 4 bases and J gave up 3 bases; unmatched junction bases: 10. The germline CDR1 and CDR2 sequences are SGHNT and YENEEA. This CDR3 contains 17 residues.

This clonotype was picked up many times. V and J are TRBV6-2 or TRBV6-3 and TRBJ2-1, with 14 positions matching TRBD2. Per the germline V gene, CDR1 is MNHEY and CDR2 is SVGEGT. The length of the CDR3 is 15 residues. The DNA for the CDR3 is TGTGATGGGACTAGCGGGAGCCATTCCTACAATGAGCAGTTCTTC. This translates into CDGTSGSHSYNEQFF.

The sample holds a few counts of this clonotype. V usage is TRBV7-2 and J usage is TRBJ1-5; unclear D gene. CDR3 length: 15 residues. V was trimmed by 2 bases and J by 0 bases, leaving 8 bases between them. Germline V lookup: CDR1 SGHTA, CDR2 FQGNSA. The CDR3: CASSLTGNSNQPQHF. In DNA form, the CDR3 reads TGTGCCAGCAGCTTAACCGGGAATAGCAATCAGCCCCAGCATTTT.

This clonotype was detected only a few times. The chain has TRBV18 and TRBJ2-5, with D possibly matching TRBD2 (5 bases). Trimming pared 1 base from V and 5 bases from J, leaving 11 bases between. This CDR3 comprises 14 residues. CDR1 is KGHSH and CDR2 is LQKENI in the germline V gene. The CDR3 region has the DNA TGTGCCAGCTCACCACGGAACGGAGGCGAGACCCAGTACTTC. Its protein is CASSPRNGGETQYF.

This clonotype was detected ten times or more. The rearrangement uses TRBV19 and TRBJ2-2, with no clear D. Germline lookup yields CDR1 LNHDA and CDR2 SQIVND (reference sequence). This CDR3 has 16 amino acids. The V end was cut by 2 bases, the J end by 1 base, with 11 bases between. The CDR3 region has the DNA TGTGCCAGTAGTATAAAAGGGCAGCTGAACACCGGGGAGCTGTTTTTT. The encoded protein is CASSIKGQLNTGELFF.

V is TRBV12-5 and J is TRBJ1-1; 9 bases align to TRBD1. Trimming removed 6 bases from V and 3 bases from J; junction bases left unmatched: 5. Germline V gene sequence: CDR1 LGHNT, CDR2 FRNRAP. The CDR3 loop spans 14 amino acids. The CDR3 nucleotides read TGTGCTAGTGGCAGGGACAGGGCTTACACTGAAGCTTTCTTT. Protein sequence: CASGRDRAYTEAFF.

This clonotype was recorded a few times. This chain joins TRBV27 and TRBJ2-7; no reliable D call. This CDR3 has 12 residues. Trimming shortened V by 6 bases and J by 7 bases, and 13 bases separated the two germline ends. Germline CDR1 MNHEY, CDR2 SMNVEV (reference sequence). In DNA form, the CDR3 reads TGTGCCAGCAGCCTCTCCAATGGGGAGCAGTACTTC. Its translation: CASSLSNGEQYF.

The gene calls are TRBV7-9 and TRBJ2-1; D ambiguous. Germline V gene lookup returns CDR1 SEHNR and CDR2 FQNEAQ (reference sequence). The CDR3 consists of 15 residues. V lost 7 bases, J lost 2 bases, and 15 bases lay in between. The CDR3, as DNA: TGTGCCAGCAACTCAGGCAGCACAACCTACAATGAGCAGTTCTTC. It translates to CASNSGSTTYNEQFF.

The J gene is TRBJ2-7, the V gene TRBV28, with TRBD2 identical over 7 bases. Trimming at V came to 6 bases and at J to 1 base, leaving 9 bases not matched to a gene. The CDR3 totals 15 residues. Germline CDR1 MDHEN, CDR2 SYDVKM. The CDR3 coding sequence is TGTGCCAGCAGCACCCGCGGGGGTGGGTCCTACGAGCAGTACTTC. Protein: CASSTRGGGSYEQYF.

This clonotype turned up a few times. V is TRBV7-6 and J is TRBJ2-7, with D possibly being TRBD1 (7 bases). Trimming took off 6 bases at V and 5 bases at J, with 11 bases between the two ends. This CDR3 spans 12 amino acids. The germline V gene encodes CDR1 SGHVS and CDR2 FNYEAQ. The CDR3 DNA follows: TGTGCCAGCAGTCCCAGGGGGGACGAGCAGTACTTC. Protein product: CASSPRGDEQYF.

This sequence joins TRBV7-2 and TRBJ2-1, with TRBD2 as a possible D gene (6 bases). The CDR3 length is 15 residues. The germline V gene has CDR1 SGHTA and CDR2 FQGNSA. The V end was cut by 5 bases, the J end by 7 bases, with 18 bases between. The CDR3 sequence: CASSLSGTGGNEQFF. As DNA, the CDR3 is TGTGCCAGCAGCCTATCCGGGACTGGGGGGAATGAGCAGTTCTTC.